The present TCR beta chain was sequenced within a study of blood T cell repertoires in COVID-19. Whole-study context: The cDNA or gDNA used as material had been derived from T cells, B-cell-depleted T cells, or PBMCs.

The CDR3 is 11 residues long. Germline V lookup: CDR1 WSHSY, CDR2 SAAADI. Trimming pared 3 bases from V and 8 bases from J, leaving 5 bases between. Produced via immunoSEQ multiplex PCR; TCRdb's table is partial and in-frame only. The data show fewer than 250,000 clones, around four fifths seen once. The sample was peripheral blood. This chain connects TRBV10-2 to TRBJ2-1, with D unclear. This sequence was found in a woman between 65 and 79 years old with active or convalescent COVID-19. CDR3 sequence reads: CASSEDYEQFF. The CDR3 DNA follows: TGCGCCAGCAGTGAAGACTATGAGCAGTTCTTC.